One sample yielded the 29 T cell receptor beta chains listed below, sequenced in a study of T cells in Graves' hyperthyroidism and ophthalmopathy. RNA transcripts provided the source from which TCR beta CDR3 regions were amplified. TCR CDR3 regions were first amplified by RT-PCR with HTBI primers. A single record per CDR3 protein comes from TCRdb applying MiXCR to the multiplex PCR reads. The table has approximately 690,000 distinct CDR3 sequences, approximately 14% seen once. The sample comprised blood. The source of these receptors is a woman aged 45-60 years with Graves' ophthalmopathy.

The table lists this clonotype with a few counts. J is TRBJ1-1 and V is TRBV4-3; D possibly corresponds to TRBD1 (5 bases). With 3 bases removed from V and 2 bases from J, the gap between germline ends came to 13 bases. The CDR3 runs to 15 residues. Germline CDR1 LGHNA, CDR2 YSLEER. CDR3 DNA sequence: TGCGCCAGCAGCCATCAGGGAAGGGGTAACACTGAAGCTTTCTTT. Its protein is CASSHQGRGNTEAFF.

This clonotype was detected many times. In DNA, the CDR3 is TGTGCCACCAGTGTTTTCGGCAATGAGCAGTTCTTC. Translation gives CATSVFGNEQFF. V usage is TRBV24-1 and J usage is TRBJ2-1; unclear D gene. V lost 5 bases and J lost 6, with 7 bases in between. In germline, CDR1 is KGHDR, CDR2 SFDVKD. This CDR3 region has 12 residues.

This clonotype was observed at least ten times. The chain has TRBV7-9 and TRBJ2-2; D is uncertain. V lost 11 bases and J lost 2, with 12 bases in between. CDR3 length: 13 amino acids. Germline lookup yields CDR1 SEHNR and CDR2 FQNEAQ (reference sequence). In nucleotides, the CDR3 is TGTGCCTATCAGGCTCCCAACACCGGGGAGCTGTTTTTT. Protein sequence: CAYQAPNTGELFF.

This clonotype was counted at least ten times. This chain links TRBV11-2 with TRBJ2-7, with unresolved D. The germline V and J ends were trimmed by 2 bases and 2 bases, with 7 bases remaining between them. CDR1 is SGHAT and CDR2 is FQNNGV in the germline V gene. There are 13 residues in the CDR3. The CDR3 loop is CASSLNRPYEQYF. CDR3 nucleotide sequence: TGTGCCAGCAGCTTAAACAGACCCTACGAGCAGTACTTC.

This chain joins TRBV4-2 and TRBJ2-3; 7 nucleotides match TRBD2. The germline V gene has CDR1 LGHNA and CDR2 YNFKEQ. CDR3 length: 18 amino acids. Trimming removed 4 bases from V and 1 base from J; junction bases left unmatched: 14. CDR3 sequence reads: CASSPQEALAVRTDTQYF. In nucleotides, the CDR3 is TGTGCCAGCAGCCCTCAAGAAGCGCTAGCGGTACGCACAGATACGCAGTATTTT.

This clonotype was recorded at least ten times. This sequence joins TRBV11-1 and TRBJ2-4; D unclear. V shed 5 bases and J shed 2 bases, with 10 bases lying between them. The CDR3 runs 14 residues. The germline V gene encodes CDR1 SGHAT and CDR2 FQDESV (reference sequence). The CDR3 region has the DNA TGTGCCAGCAGCACGGGCCAATCCAAAAACATTCAGTACTTC. It encodes CASSTGQSKNIQYF.

The chain uses TRBV19 and TRBJ2-1; D possibly corresponds to TRBD1 (5 bases). Trimming stripped 0 bases from V and 10 bases from J, with 13 bases between. In germline, CDR1 is LNHDA, CDR2 SQIVND (reference sequence). The CDR3 is 14 residues long. CDR3 amino acids: CASSIDQWGWEQFF. CDR3 nucleotides: TGTGCCAGTAGTATAGATCAGTGGGGCTGGGAGCAGTTCTTC.

This clonotype was found many times. The rearrangement uses TRBV11-2 and TRBJ1-2, with no clear D. The germline V gene has CDR1 SGHAT and CDR2 FQNNGV. The CDR3 is made up of 16 amino acids. V lost 5 bases to trimming and J lost 0 bases, with 16 bases between them. The chain's CDR3 is CASSLGSDSANYGYTF. CDR3 nucleotides: TGTGCCAGCAGCCTGGGCTCGGACTCCGCTAACTATGGCTACACCTTC.

This clonotype was recorded only once. This sequence joins TRBV25-1 and TRBJ2-2; D ambiguous. CDR1 and CDR2 from the germline V gene are MGHDK and SYGVNS. The CDR3 has 13 residues. V lost 7 bases and J 1 base, leaving 7 bases between the germline ends. Written as DNA, the CDR3 is TGTGCCAGCATAGGTCAGAACACCGGGGAGCTGTTTTTT. As protein: CASIGQNTGELFF.

This clonotype was observed at least ten times. The V and J genes are TRBV18 and TRBJ1-1; D not certain. Germline loops: CDR1 KGHSH, CDR2 LQKENI. The CDR3 loop spans 16 amino acids. Trimming pared 0 bases from V and 1 base from J, leaving 12 bases between. The DNA for the CDR3 is TGTGCCAGCTCACCACCGAGAGGGATGGGGAACACTGAAGCTTTCTTT. Encoded protein: CASSPPRGMGNTEAFF.

To note about this clonotype: Possible read error: a much larger clone is one base away. This chain uses TRBV27 with TRBJ2-1, with TRBD2 identical over 8 bases. The J call could be wrong; TRBJ2-7 is a better fit for the DNA end. In germline, CDR1 is MNHEY, CDR2 SMNVEV (reference sequence). There are 16 residues in the CDR3. CDR3 amino acids: CASRLNGLAPYNEQYF. Written as DNA, the CDR3 is TGTGCCAGCAGGCTAAACGGACTAGCCCCATACAATGAGCAGTACTTC.

Only a few counts were recorded for this clonotype. The chain is built from TRBV4-2 and TRBJ2-1; D is ambiguous. The CDR3 contains 17 residues. From germline, CDR1 is LGHNA and CDR2 YNFKEQ. V lost 4 bases to trimming and J lost 2 bases, with 18 bases between them. The CDR3 coding sequence is TGTGCCAGCAGCCCTCATAACTCCCGGGCGGCCTACAATGAGCAGTTCTTC. It translates to CASSPHNSRAAYNEQFF.

In its sample, this clonotype was seen many times. V gene TRBV28 combines with J gene TRBJ2-1; 8 bases agree with TRBD2. The CDR3 is made up of 17 amino acids. The V gene end was trimmed by 5 bases and the J gene end by 7 bases; junction bases not matched to a gene: 16. Germline-derived CDR1 and CDR2 are MDHEN and SYDVKM. The CDR3 is CASSPPHISGTLNEQFF. CDR3 in DNA: TGTGCCAGCAGTCCCCCCCATATTAGCGGGACCCTGAATGAGCAGTTCTTC. The full variable domain, in which reference TRBV28 and TRBJ2-1 provide the parts outside the CDR3, is DVKVTQSSRYLVKRTGEKVFLECVQDMDHENMFWYRQDPGLGLRLIYFSYDVKMKEKGDIPEGYSVSREKKERFSLILESASTNQTSMYLCASSPPHISGTLNEQFFGPGTRLTVL.

In its sample, this clonotype was seen many times. CDR3 nucleotide sequence: TGTGCCAGCAGCTACGGGACAACGTTTGGCTACACCTTC. Its translation is CASSYGTTFGYTF. The V gene is TRBV3-1, the J gene TRBJ1-2; TRBD1 is a possible D gene (6 bases). Trimming removed 5 bases from V and 7 bases from J, with 14 bases in between. The CDR3 has 13 residues. Germline lookup yields CDR1 LGHDT and CDR2 YNNKEL (reference sequence).

This clonotype came up a few times. J is TRBJ2-4 and V is TRBV7-2; 7 positions match TRBD1. CDR3 length: 16 residues. Germline CDR1 reads SGHTA; CDR2 reads FQGNSA. V lost 0 bases and J lost 3; bases outside the gene matches: 5. CDR3: CASSLAGTGVKNIQYF. The CDR3 region has the DNA TGTGCCAGCAGCTTAGCCGGTACAGGGGTCAAAAACATTCAGTACTTC.

This clonotype was detected only once. This rearrangement joins TRBV28 to TRBJ1-5, with D hard to call. This CDR3 spans 12 amino acids. Germline V lookup: CDR1 MDHEN, CDR2 SYDVKM. V was clipped by 3 bases and J by 9 bases, with 9 bases between them. CDR3 coding DNA: TGTGCCAGCAGTTTTCAGCTGAGGCCCCAGCATTTT. Translation: CASSFQLRPQHF.

Many counts were recorded for this clonotype. The V gene is TRBV6-2 or TRBV6-3, the J gene TRBJ2-5, with unresolved D. CDR1 is MNHEY and CDR2 is SVGEGT in the germline V gene. CDR3 length: 14 residues. Trimming removed 4 bases at V and 4 bases at J, with 13 bases between. This chain's CDR3 is CASSLDLMGETQYF. CDR3 nucleotide sequence: TGTGCCAGCAGTTTGGACCTAATGGGAGAGACCCAGTACTTC.

At least ten counts were recorded for this clonotype. The rearrangement links TRBV7-8 to TRBJ2-7, with TRBD1 matching over 9 bases. Trimming at V came to 5 bases and at J to 0 bases, leaving 17 bases not matched to a gene. The length of the CDR3 is 19 residues. Germline CDR1 reads SGHVS; CDR2 reads FQNEAQ. In nucleotides, the CDR3 is TGTGCCAGCAGCAGAACAGGGGGCGAGGGGACTATCAGCTCCTACGAGCAGTACTTC. Amino acid sequence: CASSRTGGEGTISSYEQYF.

This chain links TRBV12-3 or TRBV12-4 with TRBJ2-5; 14 bases agree with TRBD2. The length of the CDR3 is 15 residues. Trimming cost V 4 bases and J 9 bases; bases outside gene matches: 7. This chain's CDR3 is CASSSGTSGSLAQYF. As DNA, the CDR3 is TGTGCCAGCAGTTCAGGGACTAGCGGGAGTTTGGCCCAGTACTTC.

This clonotype occurred many times. The rearrangement joins TRBV6-2 or TRBV6-3 to TRBJ2-7; a possible D gene is TRBD2 (6 bases). CDR3 length: 15 amino acids. Germline CDR1 and CDR2: MNHEY and SVGEGT. With 5 bases removed from V and 4 bases from J, the gap between germline ends came to 18 bases. The CDR3 reads CASSRLVSTDYEQYF. The CDR3 bases are TGTGCCAGCAGTCGACTAGTTTCCACCGATTACGAGCAGTACTTC.

This clonotype was counted ten times or more. The chain links TRBV15 to TRBJ1-1, with TRBD1 matching over 7 bases. The V gene's germline CDR1 is LNHNV and CDR2 YYDKDF (reference sequence). J gave up 0 bases and V 3 bases, and 4 bases lay outside the gene matches. The CDR3 is made up of 15 amino acids. The CDR3 loop reads CATSRNRGLNTEAFF. The CDR3 nucleotides read TGTGCCACCAGCAGGAACAGGGGATTGAACACTGAAGCTTTCTTT. Complete variable domain (other parts from reference TRBV15 and TRBJ1-1): DAMVIQNPRYQVTQFGKPVTLSCSQTLNHNVMYWYQQKSSQAPKLLFHYYDKDFNNEADTPDNFQSRRPNTSFCFLDIRSPGLGDTAMYLCATSRNRGLNTEAFFGQGTRLTVV.

This clonotype was picked up many times. This chain uses TRBV9 with TRBJ2-7, with no clear D. The V and J ends lost 0 bases and 2 bases respectively, with 9 bases between them. Looked up from germline, CDR1 is SGDLS and CDR2 is YYNGEE. The CDR3 totals 14 residues. CDR3 loop: CASSVGGYAYEQYF. In DNA form, the CDR3 reads TGTGCCAGCAGCGTAGGGGGATATGCCTACGAGCAGTACTTC.

There are many counts of this clonotype. J is TRBJ2-7 and V is TRBV28, with TRBD2 matching over 7 bases. J lost 4 bases, V lost 5 bases, and 5 bases had no gene match. The germline CDR1 and CDR2 sequences are MDHEN and SYDVKM. This CDR3 is built from 13 residues. CDR3 protein: CASSRREKYEQYF. The CDR3, as DNA: TGTGCCAGCAGTAGGCGGGAGAAATACGAGCAGTACTTC.

This clonotype was found many times. The chain recombines TRBV5-1 with TRBJ2-7; D not certain. Per germline, CDR1 SGHRS and CDR2 YFSETQ. Trimming left V 4 bases short and J 4 bases short, with 12 bases between. The CDR3 runs 13 residues. The CDR3, as DNA: TGCGCCAGCAGCCACGGACCTTTGTACGAGCAGTACTTC. Its translation is CASSHGPLYEQYF. The whole variable domain, filled in from reference TRBV5-1 and TRBJ2-7, reads KAGVTQTPRYLIKTRGQQVTLSCSPISGHRSVSWYQQTPGQGLQFLFEYFSETQRNKGNFPGRFSGRQFSNSRSEMNVSTLELGDSALYLCASSHGPLYEQYFGPGTRLTVT.

This clonotype was observed at least ten times. This sequence joins TRBV28 and TRBJ2-7; 7 nucleotides agree with TRBD1. Losses at the gene ends were 0 bases for V and 1 base for J; bases not matched to a gene: 6. The germline V gene encodes CDR1 MDHEN and CDR2 SYDVKM. The CDR3 is 16 residues long. DNA for the CDR3: TGTGCCAGCAGTTTATGGCGGACAGGTGTATCCTACGAGCAGTACTTC. It yields the protein CASSLWRTGVSYEQYF.

The chain combines TRBV5-1 with TRBJ2-7, with unresolved D. Trimming stripped 4 bases from V and 3 bases from J, with 14 bases between. CDR1 is SGHRS, CDR2 YFSETQ, per germline. This CDR3 comprises 14 residues. The CDR3 region has the DNA TGCGCCAGCAGCCCTCGAGGCCTCAACTACGAGCAGTACTTC. Protein product: CASSPRGLNYEQYF.

This clonotype occurred a few times. The rearrangement links TRBV18 to TRBJ2-7; TRBD1 agrees at 7 bases. Germline-derived CDR1 and CDR2 are KGHSH and LQKENI. J lost 5 bases, V lost 3 bases, and 13 bases had no gene match. The length of the CDR3 is 16 residues. CDR3: CASSPRIDRAKNEQYF. As DNA, the CDR3 is TGTGCCAGCTCACCTCGGATAGACAGGGCTAAGAACGAGCAGTACTTC.

The V and J genes are TRBV3-1 and TRBJ2-3; possibly TRBD1 or TRBD2 for D (5 bases each). CDR1 is LGHDT, CDR2 YNNKEL, per germline (reference sequence). Trimming stripped 6 bases from V and 2 bases from J, with 9 bases between. The CDR3 totals 13 residues. CDR3 in amino acids: CASRGDLTDTQYF. CDR3 nucleotide sequence: TGTGCCAGCAGGGGGGATCTCACAGATACGCAGTATTTT.

This clonotype was seen ten or more times. V is TRBV7-2 and J is TRBJ2-1, with 8 bases lining up with TRBD1. CDR1 and CDR2 (germline): SGHTA, FQGNSA. This CDR3 has 17 residues. J was trimmed by 6 bases and V by 5 bases; bases with no gene match: 15. CDR3 in DNA: TGTGCCAGCAGCACCAGTAGGGCAGGGGGCATTTTCAATGAGCAGTTCTTC. This sequence encodes CASSTSRAGGIFNEQFF.